This T cell receptor (beta chain) is from a study of T cells after yellow fever vaccination. Study-wide results and limits: Overall, a small share of clonotypes was seen in both CD4 and CD8 compartments. A faster peak, day 5 versus 15, was reached by the weaker secondary response.

A single record per CDR3 protein comes from TCRdb applying MiXCR to the 5' RACE reads. The top ten clones hold 17% of a sample with hundreds of thousands of distinct CDR3 sequences, about a sixth of them seen once. The sample holds a few counts of this clonotype. The antigen is undetermined. The CDR3 is made up of 11 amino acids. Trimming took off 9 bases at V and 0 bases at J, with 5 bases between the two ends. Germline CDR1 is KGHSH and CDR2 is LQKENI. The receptor's source is a young man who received the YFV17D yellow fever vaccine. The chain employs TRBV18 and TRBJ2-5; D remains unclear. Sample: PBMCs, taken 4 to 5 days after the first yellow fever vaccination. CDR3 in amino acids: CASQYQETQYF. CDR3 bases: TGTGCCAGTCAGTACCAAGAGACCCAGTACTTC.